This TCR beta chain was observed in a study of human T cells and chemical hapten exposure. Study-wide context: Slight differences in pooled library volume were the main source of varying TCR yields across samples.

Whole-study findings and limits: Counts of TCRs above 1 in 1000 frequency stayed unchanged with DPC sensitization.

This clonotype was observed many times. Its antigen is unknown. The study used a library that attached unique molecular identifiers to individual cDNA molecules. As originally analysed: Counting gave a median of around 96,000 TCRs per sample, with values ranging from about 23,224 to 690,600. TCRdb passed the RACE reads through MiXCR, listing each CDR3 protein once. The V and J calls here are based on TCRdb, not the publication. The table has 100,000 to 150,000 distinct CDR3 sequences, about 8.2% seen once. This sample's time point: healthy volunteer bleed at 2 weeks. Total RNA was isolated from unfractionated whole blood. Germline V gene lookup returns CDR1 MNHNS and CDR2 SASEGT. The V end lost 7 bases, the J end lost 0 bases, and 13 bases lay between the germline ends. The CDR3 is made up of 15 amino acids.

The J gene is TRBJ1-5, the V gene TRBV6-1; D is ambiguous. The specimen sequenced was whole blood. The sequence came from a male donor in good health. Some clones in this sample may be carry-over from other donors' samples. CDR3: CASKIQKISNQPQHF. In DNA, the CDR3 is TGTGCCAGCAAGATACAGAAGATTAGCAATCAGCCCCAGCATTTT.